This T cell receptor (beta chain) was captured in a study of T cells in localized non-small cell lung cancer (dated by TCRdb to 2018 to 2020). The study in broad terms: T cell repertoires of 236 early-stage NSCLC patients were analyzed, with tumors being compared against uninvolved tumor-adjacent lungs. The cohort consisted of approximately 240 treatment-naive NSCLC patients whose localized lung tumors had been resected. NSCLC patients had a mean age of approximately 72 years, and more than 120 were male and around 99 female.

CDR1 and CDR2 (SGHVS, FQNEAQ) derive from the germline V gene. V loses 5 bases of germline sequence and J loses 2 bases, and the interval between the two ends is 19 bases. Its CDR3 holds 17 amino acids, cysteine through phenylalanine. Only the CDR3 part of the read is kept: 51 bases, read in frame from the first base. At diagnosis, peripheral blood, uninvolved tumor-adjacent lung and tumor were collected and were preserved as a mix of fresh-frozen and FFPE material. Blood samples were analyzed as peripheral blood mononuclear cells for TCR repertoire profiling. The immunoSEQ Assay was used to sequence TCR beta CDR3 regions from DNA. The source study handled its data this way. T cell density was computed as TCR beta template counts normalized to usable DNA estimated by amplifying housekeeping genes. The preseqR package was used to estimate richness by extrapolating to 400,000 templates for PBMC samples and to 120,000 templates for tissue samples. Clonality was defined as one minus Pielou's evenness. Tissue-enriched TCRs were identified through differential abundance testing performed on productive amino-acid clonotypes, with a minimum total count of 5 and an alpha of 0.1. The Jaccard Index and the Morisita Overlap Index were used to quantify repertoire overlap between compartments. TCR beta CDR3s were clustered by GLIPH together with public tetramer-defined viral CDR3s, and at least three viral sequences plus V-gene enrichment were required for viral motifs. The table comes from immuneACCESS by way of TCRdb, which keeps in-frame sequences with V and J called. Part of the clones is missing from these tables; in studies checked, under half for an unresolved V gene and the rest for unknown reasons. Clone size and V and J calls were adopted from that table, with D and trimming inferred from the DNA. The sample data list approximately 76,000 clones, and about 84% of these were observed just once. The top ten clones comprise 8.5% to 10% of the sample.

Points the paper makes about the study in general: The highest T cell clonality was observed in uninvolved tumor-adjacent lung, where clonality exceeded that of tumor, suggesting that antigenic responses were more focused in uninvolved tumor-adjacent lung. A median of roughly 58 of the top 100 tumor clones were detected in paired uninvolved adjacent lung, and 28 of these tumor clones were also found among the top 100 clones of the paired uninvolved adjacent lung. Longer overall survival was associated with higher blood T cell density, whereas shorter survival was associated with higher adjacent-lung clonality. Since the design was exploratory, TCR variables were selected using unadjusted p-values with no false-discovery rate correction. Because multi-region sequencing of the tumors was not done, intratumor heterogeneity could not be ruled out.

Regarding this clone: Its antigen remains unidentified. Base qualities are not at hand, and no much larger clone is one base apart.

The sequence joins TRBV7-8 to TRBJ1-3; TRBD1 is a weak D gene call, 5 bases matching. This sequence was found in a female donor older than 55 with stage I lung adenocarcinoma. The sequences come from peripheral blood, collected before any cancer treatment. The CDR3 loop reads CASSLLPGLRPGNTIYF. The DNA is as follows: TGTGCCAGCAGCCTACTACCGGGACTACGGCCTGGAAACACCATATATTTT.